This T cell receptor (beta chain) was obtained from a study of cytomegalovirus exposure and HLA in healthy donors. 13 Jbeta primers and 60 Vbeta primers were used for the PCR. The repertoire was sequenced with immunoSEQ multiplex PCR; TCRdb's copy has only in-frame clones and lacks some. This sample has 55,000 to 65,000 clones, with more than 70% found just once. V lost 1 base and J 4 bases, leaving 13 bases between the germline ends. Germline loops: CDR1 LGHNA, CDR2 YSLEER. The CDR3 has 15 amino acids. This clone came up once. The gene calls are TRBV4-3 and TRBJ1-2; TRBD1 is a possible D gene (5 bases). The sequenced sample consisted of PBMCs. The sequence came from a male donor in good health and CMV-seronegative. As DNA, the CDR3 is TGCGCCAGCAGCCAAGGTATAAGGGGTGGCTATGGCTACACCTTC. Translation: CASSQGIRGGYGYTF.